A single sample gave rise to the 14 T cell receptor beta chains below, sequenced in a study of glioma-infiltrating T cells after dendritic cell vaccination. Noted time point: after dendritic cell vaccination, including at tumor progression/relapse. Clones were read by immunoSEQ multiplex PCR, and TCRdb kept only the in-frame ones, dropping some. The sample has about 99,000 clones; roughly 80% are singletons. The source material was blood, sampled after dendritic cell vaccination. These receptors came from a human donor with glioblastoma.

This clone has just a few counts. The J gene is TRBJ2-7, the V gene TRBV5-1; the match to TRBD1 covers 10 bases. J lost 3 bases, V lost 4 bases, and 4 bases had no gene match. In germline, CDR1 is SGHRS, CDR2 YFSETQ. This CDR3 is built from 14 residues. The CDR3, as DNA: TGCGCCAGCAGCAAGGGACAGGGGAACTACGAGCAGTACTTC. It is translated as CASSKGQGNYEQYF.

The J gene is TRBJ1-1, the V gene TRBV6-1; 10 positions agree with TRBD1. This CDR3 is built from 14 residues. The germline V gene has CDR1 MNHNS and CDR2 SASEGT. The trim removed 4 bases at V and 11 bases at J, leaving 10 bases unmatched. The DNA for the CDR3 is TGTGCCAGCAGTGGCGGGACAGGGGTTGTAGGGGCTTTCTTT. This translates into CASSGGTGVVGAFF.

This clone showed up just once. This chain links TRBV15 with TRBJ1-6; 10 nucleotides match TRBD1. The CDR3 has 14 amino acids. Germline CDR1 is LNHNV and CDR2 is YYDKDF (reference sequence). With V trimmed by 3 bases and J by 9 bases, 2 bases remained unmatched. The CDR3 sequence: CATSSDRGPSPLHF. The CDR3 DNA sequence: TGTGCCACCAGCAGTGACAGGGGGCCTTCACCCCTCCACTTT.

The chain employs TRBV19 and TRBJ1-2; D is perhaps TRBD1 (6 bases). The V and J ends lost 5 bases and 2 bases respectively, with 12 bases between them. Germline-derived CDR1 and CDR2 are LNHDA and SQIVND (reference sequence). The CDR3 has 14 amino acids. The CDR3, as DNA: TGTGCCAGTAGTGTCCGGGACACAAACTATGGCTACACCTTC. Protein product: CASSVRDTNYGYTF.

The chain links TRBV27 to TRBJ2-7; a weak D match, TRBD1 (6 bases). The CDR3 runs 15 residues. The germline V gene has CDR1 MNHEY and CDR2 SMNVEV (reference sequence). Between the trimmed V and J ends, which lost 2 bases and 1 base, there was a span of 12 bases. The CDR3 loop reads CASSLRAQGSYEQYF. The CDR3, as DNA: TGTGCCAGCAGTTTAAGAGCTCAGGGGTCCTACGAGCAGTACTTC.

This chain joins TRBV6-4 and TRBJ1-2; TRBD1 matches at 7 bases. V was clipped by 5 bases and J by 2 bases; unmatched bases: 2. The CDR3 runs 13 residues. Per germline, CDR1 MRHNA and CDR2 SNTAGT. CDR3 DNA: TGTGCCAGCAGTAAGGGACAGAACTATGGCTACACCTTC. Translating gives CASSKGQNYGYTF.

The rearrangement joins TRBV14 to TRBJ1-1; unclear D gene. V was cut by 1 base and J by 11 bases, with 17 bases left in between. Per germline, CDR1 SGHDN and CDR2 FVKESK. The CDR3 consists of 14 residues. The CDR3 region is CASSQGVTGVGAFF. CDR3 nucleotide sequence: TGTGCCAGCAGCCAAGGGGTTACGGGTGTTGGGGCTTTCTTT.

This sequence joins TRBV30 and TRBJ1-2; the match to TRBD1 covers 7 bases. CDR3 length: 14 amino acids. CDR1 is GTSNPN, CDR2 SVGIG, per germline (reference sequence). With 0 bases clipped from V and 6 bases from J, the junction kept 7 bases outside the gene matches. CDR3 sequence reads: CAWSVGGPGHGYTF. CDR3 nucleotide sequence: TGTGCCTGGAGTGTAGGGGGCCCAGGCCATGGCTACACCTTC. The full variable domain, completed using reference TRBV30 and TRBJ1-2, is SQTIHQWPATLVQPVGSPLSLECTVEGTSNPNLYWYRQAAGRGLQLLFYSVGIGQISSEVPQNLSASRPQDRQFILSSKKLLLSDSGFYLCAWSVGGPGHGYTFGSGTRLTVV.

The chain couples TRBV27 to TRBJ1-3; no reliable D call. In germline, CDR1 is MNHEY, CDR2 SMNVEV (reference sequence). Trimming took off 9 bases at V and 0 bases at J, with 18 bases between the two ends. The CDR3 covers 16 residues. DNA for the CDR3: TGTGCCAGTTCTTCCGTAGGGAGCCTCTCTGGAAACACCATATATTTT. It codes for CASSSVGSLSGNTIYF.

CDR3 bases: TGTGCCAGCAGTCCCTCCGGGACAGGGGAGGACTATGGCTACACCTTC. Protein sequence: CASSPSGTGEDYGYTF. This chain uses TRBV28 with TRBJ1-2; the match to TRBD1 covers 10 bases. The V segment lost 5 bases and the J segment 3 bases; nucleotides outside the gene matches: 9. The CDR3 has 16 amino acids. Germline CDR1 is MDHEN and CDR2 is SYDVKM.

This clone was seen once. This chain connects TRBV29-1 to TRBJ2-5; 8 bases map to TRBD1. Per the germline V gene, CDR1 is SQVTM and CDR2 is ANQGSEA. This CDR3 has 13 amino acids. V was pared by 3 bases and J by 0 bases, with 0 bases of the junction left unmatched. CDR3 sequence reads: CSVETGDQETQYF. The CDR3 DNA follows: TGCAGCGTTGAGACAGGGGACCAAGAGACCCAGTACTTC. Filled out from reference TRBV29-1 and TRBJ2-5, the complete variable domain reads SAVISQKPSRDICQRGTSLTIQCQVDSQVTMMFWYRQQPGQSLTLIATANQGSEATYESGFVIDKFPISRPNLTFSTLTVSNMSPEDSSIYLCSVETGDQETQYFGPGTRLLVL.

The chain employs TRBV7-6 and TRBJ1-5; D not certain. V was trimmed by 5 bases and J by 4 bases, leaving 9 bases between them. Germline CDR1 SGHVS, CDR2 FNYEAQ. The CDR3 totals 13 residues. For the CDR3, the DNA is TGTGCCAGCAGCCCCAGTCCGAATCAGCCCCAGCATTTT. It translates to CASSPSPNQPQHF.

This chain uses TRBV18 with TRBJ2-1; 9 positions agree with TRBD2. V dropped 2 bases and J dropped 11; count of bases not matched to a gene: 22. The germline V gene has CDR1 KGHSH and CDR2 LQKENI. The CDR3 loop spans 19 amino acids. CDR3 protein: CASSPGTLTGTSSPRQQFF. DNA of the CDR3: TGTGCCAGCTCACCAGGAACCCTGACCGGGACTAGCTCTCCTCGCCAGCAGTTCTTC.

The genes are TRBV29-1 and TRBJ2-7; TRBD1 matches 7 bases. Germline CDR1 reads SQVTM; CDR2 reads ANQGSEA. The J segment lost 2 bases and the V segment lost 4 bases, leaving 8 bases of the junction unmatched. The CDR3 is 14 amino acids. CDR3 in DNA: TGCAGCGTTGGGGAAGGGGGCCCAACCTACGAGCAGTACTTC. This sequence encodes CSVGEGGPTYEQYF.